One sample yielded the 7 T cell receptor beta chains listed below, sequenced in a study of early T cells in non-severe SARS-CoV-2 infection. Via MiXCR, TCRdb re-called the 5' RACE reads, giving one row per CDR3 protein. The sample shows tens of thousands of distinct CDR3 sequences, roughly 15% of them seen only once. The source material was whole blood, sampled at baseline. The source is an adult who was a healthcare worker with PCR-confirmed SARS-CoV-2 infection or an uninfected control (not recorded which).

This clonotype occurred a few times. The chain uses TRBV18 and TRBJ2-1; D perhaps matches TRBD2 (5 bases). Germline loops: CDR1 KGHSH, CDR2 LQKENI. This CDR3 has 15 amino acids. V was trimmed by 1 base and J by 1 base, leaving 8 bases between them. The CDR3 sequence is CASSPRPGSYNEQFF. The CDR3 bases are TGTGCCAGCTCACCACGGCCGGGATCCTACAATGAGCAGTTCTTC.

This chain connects TRBV3-1 to TRBJ2-3, with 8 bases identical to TRBD2. The CDR3 has 13 residues. CDR1 and CDR2 from the germline V gene are LGHDT and YNNKEL (reference sequence). The J segment lost 6 bases and the V segment lost 3 bases, leaving 2 bases of the junction unmatched. The CDR3 nucleotides read TGTGCCAGCAGCCATGGGACTAGGGATACGCAGTATTTT. It is translated as CASSHGTRDTQYF.

The rearrangement links TRBV10-1 to TRBJ2-1; 8 bases align to TRBD2. Germline CDR1 is WNHNN and CDR2 is SYGVQD (reference sequence). Trimming at V came to 2 bases and at J to 1 base, leaving 4 bases not matched to a gene. The CDR3 spans 16 residues. Here the CDR3 DNA reads TGCGCCAGCAGTGAGGCAGCGGGAGCATCCTACAATGAGCAGTTCTTC. Translation: CASSEAAGASYNEQFF.

This clonotype turned up a few times. The genes are TRBV7-6 and TRBJ2-7; D might be TRBD2 (5 bases). CDR1 and CDR2 from the germline V gene are SGHVS and FNYEAQ. This CDR3 is built from 14 residues. Trimming cost V 5 bases and J 2 bases, with 13 bases left between them. The CDR3 loop is CASSVFRGTYEQYF. DNA of the CDR3: TGTGCCAGCAGCGTATTCCGGGGAACCTACGAGCAGTACTTC.

Only a few counts were recorded for this clonotype. This chain links TRBV30 with TRBJ1-1; D is unresolved. The germline gives CDR1 GTSNPN, CDR2 SVGIG (reference sequence). The length of the CDR3 is 11 residues. The germline V and J ends were trimmed by 3 bases and 3 bases, with 5 bases remaining between them. CDR3 bases: TGTGCCTGGAGCGCCTACACTGAAGCTTTCTTT. Protein sequence: CAWSAYTEAFF.

This clonotype was seen a handful of times. The chain recombines TRBV2 with TRBJ2-5; D is tentatively TRBD1 or TRBD2 (5 bases each). Germline CDR1 is SNHLY and CDR2 is FYNNEI. CDR3 length: 18 residues. The ends were cut back, 6 bases at V and 2 bases at J, with 25 bases in the middle. The CDR3 protein is CASRSPGTTAIYQETQYF. Here the CDR3 DNA reads TGTGCCAGCAGATCACCCGGGACCACCGCCATCTATCAAGAGACCCAGTACTTC.

V and J are TRBV19 and TRBJ2-7; D possibly uses TRBD1 or TRBD2 (5 bases each). This CDR3 is built from 13 residues. Per germline, CDR1 LNHDA and CDR2 SQIVND (reference sequence). The V end lost 5 bases, the J end lost 1 base, and 9 bases lay between the germline ends. CDR3 coding DNA: TGTGCCAGTAGTGAGGGGCCATCCTACGAGCAGTACTTC. Its protein product is CASSEGPSYEQYF.